These 29 T cell receptor beta chains came from one sample sequenced in a study of response to subunit inactivated influenza vaccine. TCRdb processed the RT-PCR reads anew with MiXCR; each CDR3 protein has one entry. The table lists about 480,000 distinct CDR3 sequences, less than 30% of them singletons. The sequenced sample was CD4+ T cells sorted from PBMCs, obtained 5 days after vaccination. The receptors derive from a man aged 50 or older who received an inactivated influenza vaccine.

This chain connects TRBV9 to TRBJ2-7, with D uncertain. The CDR3 is made up of 13 amino acids. Trimming took off 0 bases at V and 6 bases at J, with 10 bases between the two ends. The germline V gene has CDR1 SGDLS and CDR2 YYNGEE. CDR3 sequence: CASSVEARSEQYF. The CDR3 nucleotides are TGTGCCAGCAGCGTAGAGGCTAGATCCGAGCAGTACTTC.

This clonotype came up a few times. The V and J genes are TRBV20-1 and TRBJ2-1; perhaps TRBD1 as D (11 bases). V shed 6 bases and J shed 7 bases, with 31 bases lying between them. The CDR3 is 18 amino acids. The germline gives CDR1 DFQATT, CDR2 SNEGSKA (reference sequence). The CDR3 nucleotides are TGCAGTGCCGCGAGGGACAGGGGGAGATTAGCGGGAGGTAATGAGCAGTTCTTC. Residues: CSAARDRGRLAGGNEQFF.

V gene TRBV20-1 combines with J gene TRBJ1-5; D gene ambiguous. Germline CDR1 is DFQATT and CDR2 is SNEGSKA (reference sequence). The V gene lost 0 bases and the J gene lost 5 bases, with 5 bases spanning the gap. The CDR3 is 12 residues long. The CDR3 sequence is CSARDRDQPQHF. In DNA, the CDR3 is TGCAGTGCTAGAGATCGGGATCAGCCCCAGCATTTT.

This clonotype was picked up a small number of times. The V call is TRBV5-1, the J call TRBJ2-7; the D call may be TRBD1 or TRBD2 (5 bases each). This CDR3 has 13 residues. CDR1 SGHRS and CDR2 YFSETQ come from the germline V gene. The V end was cut by 7 bases, the J end by 6 bases, with 17 bases between. CDR3 sequence: CASALAGASEQYF. CDR3 coding DNA: TGCGCCAGCGCTCTGGCCGGGGCTAGCGAGCAGTACTTC.

This clonotype came up a few times. V gene TRBV15 combines with J gene TRBJ1-1; D is ambiguous. The germline V gene has CDR1 LNHNV and CDR2 YYDKDF (reference sequence). This CDR3 has 13 amino acids. V lost 0 bases and J 9 bases, leaving 11 bases between the germline ends. In DNA, the CDR3 is TGTGCCACCAGCAGAGATCCTGGCGTGAAAGCTTTCTTT. As protein: CATSRDPGVKAFF.

This clonotype was counted only a few times. The chain joins TRBV5-1 to TRBJ2-1; 14 bases map to TRBD2. V trimming: 1 base; J trimming: 3 bases; junction bases outside the gene matches: 12. The CDR3 has 20 amino acids. Germline V gene lookup returns CDR1 SGHRS and CDR2 YFSETQ. CDR3 sequence: CASSLRGTSGSEARYNEQFF. The CDR3 region has the DNA TGCGCCAGCAGCTTGAGGGGGACTAGCGGGAGTGAGGCACGCTACAATGAGCAGTTCTTC.

For the CDR3, the DNA is TGCGCCAGCAGCCAGGCGGTGAGGACCGGGGAGCTGTTTTTT. It translates to CASSQAVRTGELFF. The rearrangement joins TRBV4-3 to TRBJ2-2; D uncertain. Germline-derived CDR1 and CDR2 are LGHNA and YSLEER. The V gene lost 3 bases and the J gene lost 5 bases, with 10 bases spanning the gap. The CDR3 extends over 14 amino acids.

CDR3 sequence reads: CSVVGNEKLFF. DNA for the CDR3: TGCAGCGTTGTGGGGAATGAAAAACTGTTTTTT. The chain joins TRBV29-1 to TRBJ1-4; D is unresolved. Trimming left V 4 bases short and J 5 bases short, with 5 bases between. The CDR3 has 11 amino acids. Germline values: CDR1 SQVTM, CDR2 ANQGSEA.

This chain joins TRBV2 and TRBJ1-2; D perhaps matches TRBD1 (6 bases). CDR1 is SNHLY, CDR2 FYNNEI, per germline. The CDR3 consists of 14 residues. The ends were cut back, 6 bases at V and 3 bases at J, with 14 bases in the middle. The chain's CDR3 is CASSAQGSDYGYTF. The CDR3 DNA follows: TGTGCCAGCAGCGCACAGGGTTCTGACTATGGCTACACCTTC.

The chain joins TRBV24-1 to TRBJ1-2; D is unclear. In germline, CDR1 is KGHDR, CDR2 SFDVKD. This CDR3 comprises 13 residues. Trimming removed 7 bases from V and 8 bases from J, with 16 bases in between. The CDR3: CATSYSAAGGYTF. For the CDR3, the DNA is TGTGCCACCAGCTACAGCGCAGCGGGAGGCTACACCTTC.

This clonotype was observed at least ten times. The chain is built from TRBV4-1 and TRBJ2-7, with 10 nucleotides matching TRBD1. Per the germline V gene, CDR1 is MGHRA and CDR2 is YSYEKL. The CDR3 extends over 14 amino acids. With 3 bases clipped from V and 2 bases from J, the junction kept 1 base outside the gene matches. CDR3 in amino acids: CASSQDRGAYEQYF. The CDR3 nucleotides read TGCGCCAGCAGCCAGGACAGGGGGGCCTACGAGCAGTACTTC.

This clonotype was observed a handful of times. The V gene is TRBV20-1, the J gene TRBJ2-7; TRBD1 matches 11 bases. Germline CDR1 reads DFQATT; CDR2 reads SNEGSKA (reference sequence). The CDR3 spans 14 residues. Unmatched junction bases numbered 8, after V lost 7 bases and J lost 3 bases. Written as DNA, the CDR3 is TGCAGTGTTCCCCTCGGGACAGGGGGCTACGAGCAGTACTTC. Translation: CSVPLGTGGYEQYF.

This clonotype has just one count. The V call is TRBV25-1, the J call TRBJ2-1; 9 positions match TRBD2. Germline V gene data show CDR1 as MGHDK and CDR2 as SYGVNS. The V segment lost 5 bases and the J segment 3 bases; nucleotides outside the gene matches: 5. The CDR3 extends over 15 amino acids. The CDR3 nucleotides read TGTGCCAGCAGTTGGGGGCGGGGGGGCTACAATGAGCAGTTCTTC. Translation gives CASSWGRGGYNEQFF.

Only a few counts were recorded for this clonotype. The chain combines TRBV7-2 with TRBJ1-6, with D unclear. This CDR3 has 16 residues. CDR1 is SGHTA and CDR2 is FQGNSA in the germline V gene. V gave up 4 bases and J gave up 3 bases, with 13 bases separating them. The CDR3 protein is CASSYRTEVYNSPLHF. The CDR3 region has the DNA TGTGCCAGCAGCTATCGGACTGAAGTCTATAATTCACCCCTCCACTTT.

The genes are TRBV6-1 and TRBJ2-5; 10 bases line up with TRBD2. The CDR3 runs 16 residues. V lost 6 bases and J lost 0; bases outside the gene matches: 7. In germline, CDR1 is MNHNS, CDR2 SASEGT. CDR3 in DNA: TGTGCCAGCAGACCACTAGCGGGGATAGACCAAGAGACCCAGTACTTC. Its protein product is CASRPLAGIDQETQYF.

This clonotype was observed a handful of times. Here the CDR3 DNA reads TGTGCCAGCAGCTTAACTGGACTAGCGGGGCTTTACAATGAGCAGTTCTTC. Encoded protein: CASSLTGLAGLYNEQFF. The genes are TRBV7-2 and TRBJ2-1; 12 nucleotides agree with TRBD2. This CDR3 is built from 17 residues. The germline V gene encodes CDR1 SGHTA and CDR2 FQGNSA. The trim removed 2 bases at V and 4 bases at J, leaving 6 bases unmatched.

The rearrangement joins TRBV5-6 to TRBJ2-1, with TRBD1 matching over 8 bases. From germline, CDR1 is SGHDT and CDR2 YYEEEE. The CDR3 runs 15 residues. Trimming at V came to 4 bases and at J to 5 bases, leaving 8 bases not matched to a gene. In nucleotides, the CDR3 is TGTGCCAGCAGCCCTGGACAGGGCCCTCACAATGAGCAGTTCTTC. Amino acid sequence: CASSPGQGPHNEQFF.

This rearrangement joins TRBV6-5 to TRBJ2-2; unclear D gene. V was cut by 6 bases and J by 6 bases, with 8 bases left in between. Germline V gene sequence: CDR1 MNHEY, CDR2 SVGAGI. The CDR3 has 12 residues. Here the CDR3 reads CASRGNAGELFF. The CDR3 region has the DNA TGTGCCAGCAGAGGAAATGCCGGGGAGCTGTTTTTT.

This clonotype was observed a few times. V is TRBV27 and J is TRBJ2-2; D might be TRBD2 (5 bases). This CDR3 spans 13 amino acids. Deletions cut 8 bases from V and 8 bases from J, with 15 bases between. Germline-derived CDR1 and CDR2 are MNHEY and SMNVEV (reference sequence). CDR3 residues: CASRRGGTGELFF. As DNA, the CDR3 is TGTGCCAGCCGGAGAGGAGGCACGGGGGAGCTGTTTTTT.

In this sample, this clonotype turned up a few times. The chain is built from TRBV12-3 or TRBV12-4 and TRBJ2-7; D perhaps matches TRBD1 (6 bases). There are 14 residues in the CDR3. Trimming removed 3 bases from V and 3 bases from J, with 12 bases in between. This CDR3 reads CASSFWTDSYEQYF. CDR3 bases: TGTGCCAGCAGTTTCTGGACAGATAGCTACGAGCAGTACTTC.

The chain combines TRBV20-1 with TRBJ2-2; D call uncertain. Germline V gene sequence: CDR1 DFQATT, CDR2 SNEGSKA (reference sequence). CDR3 length: 13 amino acids. Deletions cut 5 bases from V and 7 bases from J, with 14 bases between. The CDR3 DNA reads TGCAGTGCTCCTAGACCCCCCCGCGGGGAGCTGTTTTTT. As protein: CSAPRPPRGELFF.

The V and J genes are TRBV7-2 and TRBJ2-2; D unresolved. Trimming took off 2 bases at V and 3 bases at J, with 13 bases between the two ends. The germline CDR1 and CDR2 sequences are SGHTA and FQGNSA. The CDR3 has 16 amino acids. This CDR3 is CASSLNLRSDTGELFF. The CDR3 nucleotides read TGTGCCAGCAGCTTAAATCTGAGGAGTGACACCGGGGAGCTGTTTTTT.

This clonotype was counted a few times. The chain carries TRBV5-5 and TRBJ1-2, with unresolved D. Germline V gene data show CDR1 as SGHKS and CDR2 as YYEKEE (reference sequence). V shed 0 bases and J shed 4 bases, with 10 bases lying between them. The CDR3 covers 14 residues. CDR3 sequence reads: CASSLVALSYGYTF. CDR3 DNA sequence: TGTGCCAGCAGCTTGGTCGCACTGTCCTATGGCTACACCTTC.

The V and J genes are TRBV18 and TRBJ1-1; D is perhaps TRBD1 (5 bases). The V end lost 7 bases, the J end lost 7 bases, and 13 bases lay between the germline ends. Germline loops: CDR1 KGHSH, CDR2 LQKENI. This CDR3 has 12 amino acids. Written as DNA, the CDR3 is TGTGCCAGCTTGCCGGGCAGGGATGAAGCTTTCTTT. This encodes CASLPGRDEAFF.

In its sample, this clonotype was seen many times. The V gene is TRBV10-3, the J gene TRBJ2-7; 9 bases map to TRBD1. Losses at the gene ends were 4 bases for V and 0 bases for J; bases not matched to a gene: 7. CDR1 is ENHRY, CDR2 SYGVKD, per germline. CDR3 length: 16 residues. The CDR3, as DNA: TGTGCCATCAGTGGCCGGGACAGGGAGAGCTCCTACGAGCAGTACTTC. Its protein is CAISGRDRESSYEQYF.

Only a few counts were recorded for this clonotype. The chain uses TRBV6-1 and TRBJ2-1; the match to TRBD2 covers 7 bases. The ends lost 6 bases at V and 4 bases at J; junction bases unmatched: 9. CDR3 length: 15 residues. CDR1 and CDR2 (germline): MNHNS, SASEGT. CDR3 nucleotide sequence: TGTGCCAGCAGAAGATCTAGCGGTCCTTACAATGAGCAGTTCTTC. Translated, it gives CASRRSSGPYNEQFF.

This chain joins TRBV12-3 or TRBV12-4 and TRBJ2-3, with TRBD2 matching over 8 bases. The CDR3 loop spans 17 amino acids. Germline trimming cut 8 bases from V and 0 bases from J; bases unmatched to any gene: 13. CDR3 sequence reads: CASRLTSGGGSTDTQYF. The CDR3, as DNA: TGTGCCAGCCGACTTACCTCGGGGGGGGGCAGCACAGATACGCAGTATTTT.

The V gene is TRBV11-2, the J gene TRBJ2-5, with 13 bases lining up with TRBD2. V shed 5 bases and J 1 base; nucleotides not matched to a gene: 10. The CDR3 runs to 18 residues. The germline V gene has CDR1 SGHAT and CDR2 FQNNGV. CDR3 amino acids: CASSPTLGLAGTQETQYF. In nucleotides, the CDR3 is TGTGCCAGCAGCCCTACCCTGGGACTAGCGGGGACCCAAGAGACCCAGTACTTC.

This clonotype was counted between two and nine times. The chain carries TRBV19 and TRBJ2-4; D is possibly TRBD1 (6 bases). CDR1 is LNHDA and CDR2 is SQIVND in the germline V gene (reference sequence). V lost 5 bases and J lost 6, with 17 bases in between. The CDR3 is 15 residues long. The CDR3 region has the DNA TGTGCCAGTAGTGTGGGGACATTGATAAGAAACATTCAGTACTTC. Protein sequence: CASSVGTLIRNIQYF.